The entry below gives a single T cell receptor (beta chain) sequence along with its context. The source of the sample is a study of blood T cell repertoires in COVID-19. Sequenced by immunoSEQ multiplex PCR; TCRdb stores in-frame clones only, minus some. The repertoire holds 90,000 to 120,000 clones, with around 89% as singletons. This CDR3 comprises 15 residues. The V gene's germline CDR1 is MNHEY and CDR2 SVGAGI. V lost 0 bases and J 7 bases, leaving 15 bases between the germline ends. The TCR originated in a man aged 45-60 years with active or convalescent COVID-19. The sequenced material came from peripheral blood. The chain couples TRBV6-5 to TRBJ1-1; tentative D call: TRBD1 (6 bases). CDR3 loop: CASSYSNQGTREAFF. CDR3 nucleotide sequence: TGTGCCAGCAGTTACTCGAATCAGGGGACCCGTGAAGCTTTCTTT.